A single sample gave rise to the 19 T cell receptor beta chains below, sequenced in a study of cytomegalovirus exposure and HLA in healthy donors. The PCR used 60 Vbeta and 13 Jbeta primers. Measured with immunoSEQ multiplex PCR; TCRdb has only the in-frame clones, and not every one. The sample lists under 130,000 clones; 76% were seen once. The sequenced sample consisted of PBMCs. Source of these receptors: a man in his forties in good health and CMV-seropositive.

This clone was picked up one time. One end of the junction is discordant with germline, which a read error may explain. The chain employs TRBV7-2 and TRBJ2-6; the match to TRBD2 covers 7 bases. This CDR3 has 19 residues. CDR1 and CDR2 from the germline V gene are SGHTA and FQGNSA. In DNA form, the CDR3 reads TGTGCCAGCAGCGCCAGCGGGATCCTGAACCTCTCTGGGGCCAACGGCCTGACTTTC. Translation gives CASSASGILNLSGANGLTF.

This clone showed up just a few times. The V gene is TRBV19, the J gene TRBJ2-5; 9 bases fit TRBD2. Per germline, CDR1 LNHDA and CDR2 SQIVND (reference sequence). The CDR3 runs 13 residues. V was clipped by 6 bases and J by 5 bases; unmatched bases: 4. The CDR3 sequence: CASSRTSDETQYF. The DNA for the CDR3 is TGTGCCAGTAGCAGGACTAGCGATGAGACCCAGTACTTC.

A single count supports this clone. This chain joins TRBV4-1 and TRBJ2-5; TRBD1 matches at 8 bases. The DNA end is a closer match to TRBJ2-7, so the J assignment may be wrong. Germline CDR1 MGHRA, CDR2 YSYEKL. This CDR3 spans 13 amino acids. The CDR3 DNA follows: TGCGCCAGCAGCCACCCGGACAGGGACGAGCAGTACTTC. It codes for CASSHPDRDEQYF.

This clone was recorded once. The chain uses TRBV14 and TRBJ1-2, with 8 nucleotides matching TRBD1. Germline CDR1 SGHDN, CDR2 FVKESK. The CDR3 has 13 amino acids. The V segment lost 7 bases and the J segment 8 bases; nucleotides outside the gene matches: 9. The CDR3 sequence: CASKAGGGIGYTF. Here the CDR3 DNA reads TGTGCCAGCAAGGCAGGGGGCGGCATCGGCTACACCTTC.

A note on this clone: Sequence at one end of the junction differs from germline and may be a read error. The J gene is TRBJ2-7, the V gene TRBV5-1, with 11 bases fitting TRBD2. Germline lookup yields CDR1 SGHRS and CDR2 YFSETQ. The CDR3 is made up of 14 amino acids. CDR3 residues: CASSLTSGRPEQYF. The CDR3 DNA reads as TGCGCCAGCAGCTTGACTAGCGGGAGACCCGAGCAATACTTC.

The chain links TRBV6-1 to TRBJ1-5, with 7 bases matching TRBD1. Germline CDR1 MNHNS, CDR2 SASEGT. The V and J ends lost 4 bases and 0 bases, in that order; junction bases with no gene match: 6. CDR3 size: 16 residues. Here the CDR3 DNA reads TGTGCCAGCAGTGGCCAGGGGGGTCTTAGCAATCAGCCCCAGCATTTT. Translation gives CASSGQGGLSNQPQHF.

Only one count was recorded for this clone. V gene TRBV7-2 combines with J gene TRBJ2-3, with 7 positions matching TRBD2. Germline assignment: CDR1 SGHTA and CDR2 FQGNSA. The CDR3 is 14 residues long. Trimming at V came to 5 bases and at J to 2 bases, leaving 4 bases not matched to a gene. The CDR3 spells CASSPSGDTDTQYF. For the CDR3, the DNA is TGTGCCAGCAGCCCGAGCGGGGACACAGATACGCAGTATTTT. The full variable domain, completed using reference TRBV7-2 and TRBJ2-3, is GAGVSQSPSNKVTEKGKDVELRCDPISGHTALYWYRQSLGQGLEFLIYFQGNSAPDKSGLPSDRFSAERTGGSVSTLTIQRTQQEDSAVYLCASSPSGDTDTQYFGPGTRLTVL.

This chain joins TRBV19 and TRBJ1-2, with 7 bases fitting TRBD1. The CDR3 totals 15 residues. Germline values: CDR1 LNHDA, CDR2 SQIVND (reference sequence). V was clipped by 1 base and J by 4 bases; unmatched bases: 6. The CDR3 coding sequence is TGTGCCAGTAGTATAGGGCCGGGACAGTCCTATGGCTACACCTTC. It codes for CASSIGPGQSYGYTF.

The chain couples TRBV4-1 to TRBJ1-4, with D hard to call. The V end was cut by 0 bases, the J end by 3 bases, with 14 bases between. CDR3 length equals 17 residues. CDR1 MGHRA and CDR2 YSYEKL come from the germline V gene. CDR3 region: CASSQDMRLIANEKLFF. In nucleotides, the CDR3 is TGCGCCAGCAGCCAAGATATGAGGTTGATCGCTAATGAAAAACTGTTTTTT.

The rearrangement links TRBV14 to TRBJ2-7, with no clear D. This CDR3 is 12 amino acids long. Between the trimmed V and J ends, which lost 2 bases and 1 base, there was a span of 3 bases. Germline V gene data show CDR1 as SGHDN and CDR2 as FVKESK. The CDR3 DNA is TGTGCCAGCAGCCAAACTTCCTACGAGCAGTACTTC. Its translation is CASSQTSYEQYF. Full variable domain (outside the CDR3, taken from reference TRBV14 and TRBJ2-7): EAGVTQFPSHSVIEKGQTVTLRCDPISGHDNLYWYRRVMGKEIKFLLHFVKESKQDESGMPNNRFLAERTGGTYSTLKVQPAELEDSGVYFCASSQTSYEQYFGPGTRLTVT.

The chain couples TRBV11-3 to TRBJ2-5; 10 bases align to TRBD2. The last part of the DNA fits TRBJ2-7 better; the J call may be wrong. The germline V gene encodes CDR1 SGHNT and CDR2 YENEEA. The CDR3 loop spans 15 amino acids. The CDR3 reads CASSQRTSGTYEQYF. In DNA form, the CDR3 reads TGTGCCAGCAGCCAACGGACTAGCGGCACGTACGAGCAGTACTTC.

The rearrangement joins TRBV28 to TRBJ1-2, with D unresolved. This CDR3 is 16 amino acids long. From germline, CDR1 is MDHEN and CDR2 SYDVKM. The V and J ends lost 6 bases and 6 bases respectively, with 23 bases between them. Here the CDR3 reads CASSLGDRLGGNGYTF. In nucleotides, the CDR3 is TGTGCCAGCAGCTTGGGAGACCGGCTCGGTGGAAATGGCTACACCTTC.

The chain has TRBV4-1 and TRBJ2-2; 9 positions match TRBD1. Germline V gene sequence: CDR1 MGHRA, CDR2 YSYEKL. This CDR3 comprises 16 residues. Losses at the gene ends were 4 bases for V and 1 base for J; bases not matched to a gene: 4. CDR3 DNA: TGCGCCAGCAGCCCGATGGACAGGGGGAACACCGGGGAGCTGTTTTTT. It translates to CASSPMDRGNTGELFF.

This chain joins TRBV29-1 and TRBJ2-1; TRBD2 might be the D (5 bases). The CDR3 sequence is 14 residues long. The ends were cut back, 5 bases at V and 2 bases at J, with 13 bases in the middle. Germline-derived CDR1 and CDR2 are SQVTM and ANQGSEA. The CDR3 loop is CSVLGSVPYNEQFF. DNA for the CDR3: TGCAGCGTTCTTGGTAGCGTGCCCTACAATGAGCAGTTCTTC.

V is TRBV19 and J is TRBJ1-5; D may be TRBD1 (6 bases). V lost 0 bases and J lost 2, with 14 bases in between. The CDR3 has 17 residues. CDR1 is LNHDA, CDR2 SQIVND, per germline (reference sequence). CDR3 in DNA: TGTGCCAGTAGTATAGATGTGGCCAGGGGACGCAATCAGCCCCAGCATTTT. Its protein is CASSIDVARGRNQPQHF.

The rearrangement links TRBV7-2 to TRBJ1-4; D is possibly TRBD1 (6 bases). The CDR3 is 15 residues long. Germline lookup yields CDR1 SGHTA and CDR2 FQGNSA. V was trimmed by 2 bases and J by 7 bases, leaving 14 bases between them. Here the CDR3 reads CASSLQDLGGEKLFF. CDR3 nucleotides: TGTGCCAGCAGCTTACAGGACCTAGGGGGTGAAAAACTGTTTTTT.

The CDR3 reads CSARLTGSYTF. The CDR3, as DNA: TGCAGTGCTAGACTTACAGGCAGCTACACCTTC. The rearrangement joins TRBV20-1 to TRBJ1-2; the D gene is possibly TRBD1 (5 bases). Trimming shortened V by 2 bases and J by 9 bases, and 10 bases separated the two germline ends. CDR1 DFQATT and CDR2 SNEGSKA come from the germline V gene (reference sequence). The CDR3 spans 11 residues.

Concerning this clone itself: In the same sample, other DNA sequences code for this CDR3. The chain joins TRBV7-2 to TRBJ1-2; D remains unclear. CDR1 SGHTA and CDR2 FQGNSA come from the germline V gene. The CDR3 loop spans 14 amino acids. V was cut by 1 base and J by 0 bases, with 6 bases left in between. CDR3 region: CASSLGAPNYGYTF. Written as DNA, the CDR3 is TGTGCCAGCAGCTTAGGGGCCCCTAACTATGGCTACACCTTC.

The chain carries TRBV7-6 and TRBJ2-7; 10 nucleotides match TRBD1. CDR1 and CDR2 from the germline V gene are SGHVS and FNYEAQ. The CDR3 consists of 13 residues. Trimming cost V 1 base and J 6 bases; bases outside gene matches: 0. CDR3 nucleotide sequence: TGTGCCAGCAGCTTAGGGACAGGGGGCGAGCAGTACTTC. Its translation: CASSLGTGGEQYF.